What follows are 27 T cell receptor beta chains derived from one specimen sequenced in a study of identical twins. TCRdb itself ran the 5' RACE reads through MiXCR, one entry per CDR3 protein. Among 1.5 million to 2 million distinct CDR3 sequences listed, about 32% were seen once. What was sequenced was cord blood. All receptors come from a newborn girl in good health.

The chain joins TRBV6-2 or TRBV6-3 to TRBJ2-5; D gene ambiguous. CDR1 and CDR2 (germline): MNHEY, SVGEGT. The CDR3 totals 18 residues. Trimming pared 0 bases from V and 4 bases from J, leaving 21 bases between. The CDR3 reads CASSYSSKGLSPPETQYF. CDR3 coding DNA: TGTGCCAGCAGTTACTCGTCTAAGGGTTTATCGCCTCCAGAGACCCAGTACTTC.

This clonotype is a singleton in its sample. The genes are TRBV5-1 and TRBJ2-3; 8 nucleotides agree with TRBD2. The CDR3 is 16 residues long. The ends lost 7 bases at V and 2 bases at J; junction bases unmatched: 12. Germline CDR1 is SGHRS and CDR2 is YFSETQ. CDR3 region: CASGKRTSLLTDTQYF. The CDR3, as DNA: TGCGCCAGCGGCAAACGGACTAGCCTCCTCACAGATACGCAGTATTTT. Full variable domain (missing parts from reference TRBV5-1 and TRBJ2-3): KAGVTQTPRYLIKTRGQQVTLSCSPISGHRSVSWYQQTPGQGLQFLFEYFSETQRNKGNFPGRFSGRQFSNSRSEMNVSTLELGDSALYLCASGKRTSLLTDTQYFGPGTRLTVL.

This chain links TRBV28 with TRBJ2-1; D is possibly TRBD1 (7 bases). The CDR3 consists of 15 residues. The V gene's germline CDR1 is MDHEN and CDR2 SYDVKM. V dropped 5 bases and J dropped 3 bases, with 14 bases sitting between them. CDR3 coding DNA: TGTGCCAGCAGTCCTGGGGGGACAGACTACAATGAGCAGTTCTTC. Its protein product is CASSPGGTDYNEQFF.

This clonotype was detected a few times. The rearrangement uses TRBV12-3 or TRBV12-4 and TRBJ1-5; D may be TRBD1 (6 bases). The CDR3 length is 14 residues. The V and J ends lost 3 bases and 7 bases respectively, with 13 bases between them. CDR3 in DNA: TGTGCCAGCAGTTTCCGGGGGGCAGGGCAGCCCCAGCATTTT. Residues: CASSFRGAGQPQHF.

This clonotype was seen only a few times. CDR3 loop: CSAPGGVNTDTQYF. The CDR3 region has the DNA TGCAGTGCCCCGGGGGGGGTCAACACAGATACGCAGTATTTT. This chain connects TRBV20-1 to TRBJ2-3, with 8 bases fitting TRBD2. Germline CDR1 reads DFQATT; CDR2 reads SNEGSKA (reference sequence). The CDR3 consists of 14 residues. The trim removed 6 bases at V and 2 bases at J, leaving 7 bases unmatched.

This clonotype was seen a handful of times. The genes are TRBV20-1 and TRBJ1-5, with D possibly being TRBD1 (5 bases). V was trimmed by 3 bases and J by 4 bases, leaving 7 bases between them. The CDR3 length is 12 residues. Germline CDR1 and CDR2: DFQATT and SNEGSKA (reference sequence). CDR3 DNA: TGCAGTGCTAGTAGACAGAATCAGCCCCAGCATTTT. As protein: CSASRQNQPQHF.

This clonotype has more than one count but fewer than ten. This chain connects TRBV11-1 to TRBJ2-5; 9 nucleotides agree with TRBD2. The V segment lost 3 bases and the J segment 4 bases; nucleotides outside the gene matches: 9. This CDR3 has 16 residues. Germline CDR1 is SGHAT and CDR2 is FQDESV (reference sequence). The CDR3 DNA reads TGTGCCAGCAGCTTTGGACGCGGGAGGGCCTTAGAGACCCAGTACTTC. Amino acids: CASSFGRGRALETQYF. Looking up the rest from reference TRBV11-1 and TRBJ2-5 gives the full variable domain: EAEVAQSPRYKITEKSQAVAFWCDPISGHATLYWYRQILGQGPELLVQFQDESVVDDSQLPKDRFSAERLKGVDSTLKIQPAELGDSAMYLCASSFGRGRALETQYFGPGTRLLVL.

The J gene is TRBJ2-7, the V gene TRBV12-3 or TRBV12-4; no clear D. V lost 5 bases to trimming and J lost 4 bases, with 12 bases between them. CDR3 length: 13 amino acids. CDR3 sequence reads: CASSPSPMYEQYF. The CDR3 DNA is TGTGCCAGCAGTCCGTCACCGATGTACGAGCAGTACTTC.

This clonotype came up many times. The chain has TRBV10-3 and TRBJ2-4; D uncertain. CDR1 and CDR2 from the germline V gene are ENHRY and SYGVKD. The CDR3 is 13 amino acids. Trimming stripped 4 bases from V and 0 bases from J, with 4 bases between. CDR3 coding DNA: TGTGCCATCAGTGGACTAGCCAAAAACATTCAGTACTTC. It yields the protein CAISGLAKNIQYF.

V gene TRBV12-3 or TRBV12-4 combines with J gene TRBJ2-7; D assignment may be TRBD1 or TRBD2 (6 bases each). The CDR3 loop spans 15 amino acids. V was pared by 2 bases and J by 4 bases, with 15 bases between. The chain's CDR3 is CASSLRGTSPYEQYF. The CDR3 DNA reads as TGTGCCAGCAGTTTAAGGGGGACTTCACCTTACGAGCAGTACTTC.

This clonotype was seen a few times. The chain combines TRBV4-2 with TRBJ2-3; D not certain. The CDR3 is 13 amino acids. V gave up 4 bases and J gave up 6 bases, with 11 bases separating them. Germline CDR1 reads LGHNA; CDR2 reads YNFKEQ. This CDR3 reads CASSLLGDDTQYF. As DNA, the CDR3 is TGTGCCAGCAGCCTCCTAGGCGATGATACGCAGTATTTT.

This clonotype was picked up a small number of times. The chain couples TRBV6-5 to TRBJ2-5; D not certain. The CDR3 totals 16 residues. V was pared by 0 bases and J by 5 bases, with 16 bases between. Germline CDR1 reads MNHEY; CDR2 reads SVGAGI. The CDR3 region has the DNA TGTGCCAGCAGTTACTCGATCCCTAGAGGTCCGGAGACCCAGTACTTC. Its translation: CASSYSIPRGPETQYF.

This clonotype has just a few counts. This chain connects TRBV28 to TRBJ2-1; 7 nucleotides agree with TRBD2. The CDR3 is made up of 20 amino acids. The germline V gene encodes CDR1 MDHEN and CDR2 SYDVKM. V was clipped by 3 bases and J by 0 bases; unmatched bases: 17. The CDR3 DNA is TGTGCCAGCAGTTTTTATGTTCTGCCTAGCGGAGTAAGCTCCTACAATGAGCAGTTCTTC. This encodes CASSFYVLPSGVSSYNEQFF.

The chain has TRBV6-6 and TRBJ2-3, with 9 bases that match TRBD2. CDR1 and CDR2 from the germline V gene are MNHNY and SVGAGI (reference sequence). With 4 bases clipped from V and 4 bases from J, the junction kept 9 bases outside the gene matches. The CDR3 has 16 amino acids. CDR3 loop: CASSSRGLAGADTQYF. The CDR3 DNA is TGTGCCAGCAGTTCCAGGGGACTAGCAGGTGCAGATACGCAGTATTTT.

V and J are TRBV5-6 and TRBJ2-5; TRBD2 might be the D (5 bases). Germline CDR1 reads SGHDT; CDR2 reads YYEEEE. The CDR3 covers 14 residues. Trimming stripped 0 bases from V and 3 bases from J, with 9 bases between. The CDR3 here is CASSLGLRKETQYF. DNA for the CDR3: TGTGCCAGCAGCTTGGGACTACGAAAAGAGACCCAGTACTTC.

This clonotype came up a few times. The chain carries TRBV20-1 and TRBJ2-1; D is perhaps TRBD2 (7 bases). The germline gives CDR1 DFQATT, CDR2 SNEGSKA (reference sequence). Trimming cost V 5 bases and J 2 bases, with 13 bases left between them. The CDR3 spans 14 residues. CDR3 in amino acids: CSAGGLAAYNEQFF. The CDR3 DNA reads TGCAGTGCTGGGGGCCTAGCGGCCTACAATGAGCAGTTCTTC.

CDR3 bases: TGTGCCACCAGTGACTCCCAGCCAGGATACAATGAGCAGTTCTTC. This sequence encodes CATSDSQPGYNEQFF. The chain is built from TRBV24-1 and TRBJ2-1, with no clear D. This CDR3 is built from 15 residues. Germline V CDR1 and CDR2: KGHDR, SFDVKD. V was trimmed by 4 bases and J by 4 bases, leaving 13 bases between them.

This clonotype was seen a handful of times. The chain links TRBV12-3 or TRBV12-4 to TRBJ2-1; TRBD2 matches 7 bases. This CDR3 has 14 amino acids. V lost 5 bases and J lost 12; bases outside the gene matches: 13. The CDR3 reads CASSRLAPLSWQFF. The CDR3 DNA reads TGTGCCAGCAGTCGACTAGCTCCGCTTTCATGGCAGTTCTTC.

The CDR3 DNA reads TGCGCCAGCAGCCATCCCGGGGGGGGACTTATATACGAGCAGTACTTC. Translated, it gives CASSHPGGGLIYEQYF. The chain links TRBV4-1 to TRBJ2-5, with 8 nucleotides matching TRBD2. With the DNA end fitting TRBJ2-7 better, the J assignment may be wrong. Germline CDR1 reads MGHRA; CDR2 reads YSYEKL. This CDR3 has 16 residues.

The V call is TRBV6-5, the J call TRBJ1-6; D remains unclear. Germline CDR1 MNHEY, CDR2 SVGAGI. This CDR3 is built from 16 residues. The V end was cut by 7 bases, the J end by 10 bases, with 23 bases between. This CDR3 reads CASTHRNEGVESPLHF. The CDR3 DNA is TGTGCCAGCACCCACCGAAACGAGGGAGTAGAATCACCCCTCCACTTT.

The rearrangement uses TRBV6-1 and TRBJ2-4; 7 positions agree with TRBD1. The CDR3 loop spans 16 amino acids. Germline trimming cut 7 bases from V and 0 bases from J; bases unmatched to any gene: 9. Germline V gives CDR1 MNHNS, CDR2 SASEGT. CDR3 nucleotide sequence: TGTGCCAGCATTCTTGACAGGGCTCTAGCCAAAAACATTCAGTACTTC. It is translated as CASILDRALAKNIQYF.

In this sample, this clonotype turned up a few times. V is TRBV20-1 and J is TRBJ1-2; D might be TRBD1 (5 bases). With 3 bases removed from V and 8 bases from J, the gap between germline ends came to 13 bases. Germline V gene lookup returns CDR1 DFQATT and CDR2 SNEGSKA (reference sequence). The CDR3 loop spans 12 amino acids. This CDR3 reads CSASARVGGYTF. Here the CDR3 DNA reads TGCAGTGCTAGCGCCAGGGTAGGCGGCTACACCTTC.

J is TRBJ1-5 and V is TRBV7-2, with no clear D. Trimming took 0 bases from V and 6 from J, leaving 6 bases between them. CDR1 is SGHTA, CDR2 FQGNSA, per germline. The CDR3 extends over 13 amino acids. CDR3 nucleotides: TGTGCCAGCAGCTTAGCGCCGGTTCAGCCCCAGCATTTT. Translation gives CASSLAPVQPQHF.

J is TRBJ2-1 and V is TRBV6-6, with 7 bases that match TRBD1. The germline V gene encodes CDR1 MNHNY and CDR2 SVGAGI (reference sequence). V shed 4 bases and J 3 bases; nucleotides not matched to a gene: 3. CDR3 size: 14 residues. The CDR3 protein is CASSSDRNYNEQFF. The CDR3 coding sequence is TGTGCCAGCAGTTCGGACAGGAACTACAATGAGCAGTTCTTC.

The CDR3 coding sequence is TGCGCCAGCAGCTTGGGACTCTCTAGAACTAGCACAGATACGCAGTATTTT. Residues: CASSLGLSRTSTDTQYF. V is TRBV5-1 and J is TRBJ2-3; D not resolved. CDR1 and CDR2 (germline): SGHRS, YFSETQ. V was shortened by 0 bases and J by 0 bases, with 14 bases between the two germline ends. The CDR3 loop spans 17 amino acids.

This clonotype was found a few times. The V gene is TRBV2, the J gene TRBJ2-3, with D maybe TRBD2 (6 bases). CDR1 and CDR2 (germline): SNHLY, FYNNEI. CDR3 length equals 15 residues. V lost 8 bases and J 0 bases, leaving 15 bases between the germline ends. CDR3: CASAPISGSTDTQYF. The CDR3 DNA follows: TGTGCCAGCGCTCCCATTAGCGGAAGCACAGATACGCAGTATTTT.

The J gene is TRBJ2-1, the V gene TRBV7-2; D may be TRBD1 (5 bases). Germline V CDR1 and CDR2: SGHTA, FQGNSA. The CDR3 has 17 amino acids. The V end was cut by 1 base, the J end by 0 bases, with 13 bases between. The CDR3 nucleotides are TGTGCCAGCAGCTTAGTCGGGTACAGGAGCTCCTACAATGAGCAGTTCTTC. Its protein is CASSLVGYRSSYNEQFF.